Listed here is a single T cell receptor (beta chain). This sample was included in a study of blood T cell repertoires in COVID-19. Study-level background: Samples taken during acute and convalescent COVID-19 were collected in the United States, Italy and Spain.

Authors' processing steps: Amplification from reference gene primers served as the basis for estimated nucleated cell counts. The protocol was immunoSEQ multiplex PCR, while the TCRdb copy is restricted to in-frame clones and leaves out a portion. V and J calls and clone size come straight from that table; D and trimming were deduced from the DNA. The repertoire consists of around 150,000 clones, with 65% to 85% occurring once and the leading ten covering roughly 9%. The CDR3 is made up of 16 amino acids. Trimming left V 1 base short and J 7 bases short, with 14 bases between. Germline loops: CDR1 SGHTA, CDR2 FQGNSA.

The chain has TRBV7-2 and TRBJ1-6, with a tentative D call TRBD1 (5 bases). The sequence derives from a woman aged 80 or older with active or convalescent COVID-19. Sequencing was carried out using peripheral blood. This chain's CDR3 is CASSLDGGVPNSPLHF. The CDR3 DNA reads as TGTGCCAGCAGCTTAGATGGAGGGGTGCCCAATTCACCCCTCCACTTT.